Below, one T cell receptor (beta chain) is given with its context. Its antigen is currently unknown. These data belong to a study of cytomegalovirus exposure and HLA in healthy donors. As for the study in general: Unique TCR beta sequences numbering about 100 million came from 150 million to 200 million T cells in an earlier analysis. Regarding the study as a whole: The authors later found TCR association rates varying by HLA locus, with DRB1 most and HLA-C fewest.

The PCR contained 60 Vbeta and 13 Jbeta primers. Libraries were prepared by immunoSEQ multiplex PCR; TCRdb keeps only in-frame clonotypes and omits some of them. The sample has around 180,000 clones; 75% to 80% are singletons. Trimming shortened V by 10 bases and J by 3 bases, and 15 bases separated the two germline ends. This CDR3 region has 13 residues. Germline V CDR1 and CDR2: MNHNS, SASEGT. The sequencing input was PBMCs. This receptor was obtained from a woman aged 30 to 39 in good health and CMV-seropositive. The gene calls are TRBV6-1 and TRBJ1-2; D might be TRBD1 (5 bases). CDR3 in DNA: TGTGCCACCCGCAGGGTGCTTTACTATGGCTACACCTTC. Encoded protein: CATRRVLYYGYTF.